This T cell receptor beta chain was retrieved from a study of T cell responses to AZD1222 COVID-19 vaccine. Comment on this clone: Its target is unknown.

Overall study findings and caveats: Two doses of AZD1222 preceded a rise in Spike-specific TCR breadth and depth. Just a handful of AZD1222 recipients tested seropositive at baseline. Most donors were white British and more were female, and clonal diversity was possibly underestimated. Unmutated variant regions are reportedly the target of nearly half of TCRs that are spike-specific.

Generated by immunoSEQ multiplex PCR, the TCRdb table keeps only in-frame clones and is missing some. The sample comprises about 100,000 clones, under 95% of which are singletons, and 22% rests with the top ten. This TCR derives from an adult in good health. The sequencing here drew on peripheral blood, taken on day 0 of AZD1222 vaccination.

As DNA, the CDR3 is TGCGCCAGCAGTGATCAAAGGGGGGGGAGAGTCGGGGAGCTGTTTTTT. Amino acid sequence: CASSDQRGGRVGELFF. The chain carries TRBV10-2 and TRBJ2-2; D may be TRBD2 (7 bases). CDR3 length equals 16 residues. Trimming removed 3 bases at V and 7 bases at J, with 18 bases between. Germline loops: CDR1 WSHSY, CDR2 SAAADI.